The rows below give T cell receptor beta chains drawn from one sample of a study of shared clonotypes between healthy human individuals. This table comes from immunoSEQ multiplex PCR, and its TCRdb copy is limited to in-frame clones, with some not included. The table shows about 2.4 million clones, with roughly 92% occurring only once. What was sequenced was naive CD4+ T cells sorted from blood. All receptors come from a man younger than 35 in good health. Both conserved end residues are trimmed from each CDR3.

j_call,v_call,cdr3_aa
TRBJ1-3,TRBV4-1,ASSQVRPLSGNTIY
TRBJ1-5,TRBV5-8,ASSLLTGDNQPQH
TRBJ2-2,TRBV4-1,ASSQGLAGGPTGELF
TRBJ2-7,TRBV7-2,ASSKVAGKNYEQY
TRBJ2-2,TRBV19,ASSTGQGRAGELF
TRBJ1-5,TRBV6-1,ASSPTGSLHQPQH
TRBJ1-5,TRBV6-1,ASSGAGRREPQH
TRBJ2-7,TRBV30,AWSVRSLMAGEQY
TRBJ1-2,TRBV2,ASSDSGDYGYT
TRBJ1-1,TRBV2,ASSGLGANTEAF
TRBJ2-1,TRBV19,ASSRVTQNNEQF
TRBJ1-6,TRBV4-1,ASSQEGDRYSPLH
TRBJ2-6,TRBV27,ASGSYGMAGANVLT
TRBJ2-7,TRBV12-5,ASGPGTGGYEQY
TRBJ2-7,TRBV7-8,ASSLEGGPYEQY
TRBJ2-2,TRBV10-3,AISGGGDNTGELF
TRBJ1-1,TRBV10-3,ATRQGAQDTEAF
TRBJ1-6,TRBV4-1,ASSQDRFNSPLH
TRBJ1-6,TRBV4-1,ASSQDLGSVGSPLH
TRBJ2-7,TRBV5-1,ASSSGPTHGYEQY
TRBJ2-1,TRBV5-4,ASSAGQGNEQF
TRBJ2-7,TRBV25-1,ASSAGWGPKNEQY
TRBJ2-1,TRBV5-8,ASSWGLVYNEQF
TRBJ1-1,TRBV29-1,SVLGGQGVTEAF
TRBJ2-1,TRBV19,ASTEGGSYNEQF
TRBJ1-4,TRBV27,ASSSRTGYNEKLF
TRBJ2-5,TRBV7-2,ASSPPGGGGEETQY
TRBJ2-7,TRBV15,ATSGVAGSYEQY
TRBJ2-7,TRBV7-2,ASSLGRWLSEQY
TRBJ1-5,TRBV10-3,AISQGATEPQH
TRBJ2-5,TRBV14,ASSQFPLKRTQY
TRBJ2-5,TRBV6-6,ASTHGQGVETQY
TRBJ2-3,TRBV7-9,ASSLATRGLS
NA,TRBV29-1,SVAGTGSYEQY
TRBJ1-2,TRBV30,AWSVLVGRLSNYGYT
TRBJ2-7,TRBV18,ASSPPSGTSYEQY
TRBJ2-1,TRBV12-5,ASGLVLGGGDYNEQF
TRBJ2-2,TRBV7-2,ASSLTFGVNTGELF
TRBJ2-3,TRBV5-6,ASSSEAGPKPYTQY
TRBJ2-7,TRBV27,ASRGGPYEQY
TRBJ2-1,TRBV7-7,ASSPLAGGYNEQF